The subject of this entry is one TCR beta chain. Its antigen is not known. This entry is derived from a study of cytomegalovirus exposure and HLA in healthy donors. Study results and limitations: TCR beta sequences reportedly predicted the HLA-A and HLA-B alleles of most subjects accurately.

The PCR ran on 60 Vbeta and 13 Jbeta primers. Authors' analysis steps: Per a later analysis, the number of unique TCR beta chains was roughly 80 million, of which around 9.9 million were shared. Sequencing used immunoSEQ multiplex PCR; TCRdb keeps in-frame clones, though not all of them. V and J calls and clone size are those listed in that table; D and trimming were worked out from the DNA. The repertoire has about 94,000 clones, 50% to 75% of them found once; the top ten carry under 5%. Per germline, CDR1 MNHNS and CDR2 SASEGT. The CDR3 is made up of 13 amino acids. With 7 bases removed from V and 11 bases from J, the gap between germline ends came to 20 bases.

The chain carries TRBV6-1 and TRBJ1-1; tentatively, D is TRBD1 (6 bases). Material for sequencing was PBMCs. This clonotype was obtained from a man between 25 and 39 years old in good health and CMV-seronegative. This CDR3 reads CASIQGVPPGAFF. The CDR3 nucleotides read TGTGCCAGCATACAGGGTGTACCGCCCGGGGCTTTCTTT.